These T cell receptor beta chains were read from a single sample in a study of shared clonotypes between healthy human individuals. Assay: immunoSEQ multiplex PCR; the TCRdb copy retains only in-frame clones and omits some. The repertoire consists of over a million clones, with around 97% occurring once and the leading ten covering about 1.2%. Sequencing was carried out using naive CD4+ T cells sorted from blood. The receptor source for this set is a man aged 30-40 years in good health. Each CDR3 is given with its conserved first and last residue.

J gene	V gene	CDR3 protein
TRBJ1-1	TRBV7-9	CASSYRGDTEAFF
TRBJ2-3	TRBV29-1	CSVDSGTDTQYF
TRBJ2-1	TRBV6-6	CASSPDSGAYNEQFF
TRBJ2-1	TRBV7-4	CASSPPASGRALVRYNEQFF
TRBJ2-7	TRBV5-1	CASSLEVDYEQYF
TRBJ2-5	TRBV6-5	CASRTSGYLEGTQYF
TRBJ2-7	TRBV6-5	CASSYSLVSSEQYF
TRBJ2-7	TRBV28	CASRDSRGGTEQYF
TRBJ2-1	TRBV18	CASSPPAGNEQFF
TRBJ1-4	TRBV7-2	CASSEPAIGSGKLFF
TRBJ1-1	TRBV11-2	CASSSMAFTNTEAFF
TRBJ2-5	TRBV5-6	CASSIYRDETQYF
TRBJ2-1	TRBV11-2	CASSFSTSGVNEQFF
TRBJ2-2	TRBV5-1	CASSYGTSGKYTGELFF